This T cell receptor (beta chain) was profiled in a study of blood T cell repertoires in COVID-19. In the study overall: Sites in the United States, Italy and Spain provided acute and convalescent COVID-19 samples. T cells, B-cell-depleted T cells, or PBMCs supplied cDNA or gDNA.

TCRdb's copy holds only in-frame clones and misses some; the assay was immunoSEQ multiplex PCR. Found here are some 230,000 clones, roughly four fifths of them singletons; the top ten hold 1.3%. Germline trimming cut 4 bases from V and 9 bases from J; bases unmatched to any gene: 9. This CDR3 has 15 residues. CDR1 and CDR2 from the germline V gene are SNHLY and FYNNEI. Those who participated ranged in age from roughly 18 to 89 years and resided in 24 US areas. Clinical histories supplied by participants themselves formed the basis of cohort assignment. The TCR was taken from a woman between 40 and 50 years old with acute COVID-19. The sample taken for sequencing was PBMCs or T cells enriched from blood (not recorded which). This chain uses TRBV2 with TRBJ1-6, with 7 nucleotides matching TRBD1. This CDR3 reads CASSVGNRGGSPLHF. The CDR3 DNA follows: TGTGCCAGCAGTGTCGGGAACAGGGGCGGTTCACCCCTCCACTTT.